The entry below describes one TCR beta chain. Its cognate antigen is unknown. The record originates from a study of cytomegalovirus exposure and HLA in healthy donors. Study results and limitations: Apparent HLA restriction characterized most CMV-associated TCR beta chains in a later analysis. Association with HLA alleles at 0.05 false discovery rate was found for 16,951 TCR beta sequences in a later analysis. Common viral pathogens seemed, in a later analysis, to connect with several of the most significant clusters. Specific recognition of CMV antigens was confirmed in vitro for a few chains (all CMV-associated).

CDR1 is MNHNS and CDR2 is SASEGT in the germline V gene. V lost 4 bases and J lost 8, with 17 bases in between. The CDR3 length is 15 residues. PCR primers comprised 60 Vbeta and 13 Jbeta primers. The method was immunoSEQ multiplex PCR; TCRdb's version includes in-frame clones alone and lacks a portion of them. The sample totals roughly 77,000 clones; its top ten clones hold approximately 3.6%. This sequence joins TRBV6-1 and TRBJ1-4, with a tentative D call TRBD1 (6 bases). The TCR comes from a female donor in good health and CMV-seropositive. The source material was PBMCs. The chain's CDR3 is CASSAGGARSEKLFF. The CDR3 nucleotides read TGTGCCAGCAGTGCTGGGGGGGCGAGATCGGAAAAACTGTTTTTT.